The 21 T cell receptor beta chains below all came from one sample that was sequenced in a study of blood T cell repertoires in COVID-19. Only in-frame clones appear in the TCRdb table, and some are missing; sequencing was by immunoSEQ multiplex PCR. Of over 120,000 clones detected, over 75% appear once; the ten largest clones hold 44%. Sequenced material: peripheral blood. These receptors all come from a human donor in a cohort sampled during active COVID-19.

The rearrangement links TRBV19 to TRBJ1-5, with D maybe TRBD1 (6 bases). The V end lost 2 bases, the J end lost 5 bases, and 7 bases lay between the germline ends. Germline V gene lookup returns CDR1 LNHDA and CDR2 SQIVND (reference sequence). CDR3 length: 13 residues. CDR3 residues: CASSIQGYQPQHF. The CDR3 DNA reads TGTGCCAGTAGTATACAGGGGTATCAGCCCCAGCATTTT.

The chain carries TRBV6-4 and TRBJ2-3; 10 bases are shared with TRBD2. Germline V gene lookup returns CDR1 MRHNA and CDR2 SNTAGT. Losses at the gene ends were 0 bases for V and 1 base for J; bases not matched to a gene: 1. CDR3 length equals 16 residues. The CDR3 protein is CASSDSGTSGTDTQYF. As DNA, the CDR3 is TGTGCCAGCAGTGACTCCGGGACTAGCGGCACAGATACGCAGTATTTT.

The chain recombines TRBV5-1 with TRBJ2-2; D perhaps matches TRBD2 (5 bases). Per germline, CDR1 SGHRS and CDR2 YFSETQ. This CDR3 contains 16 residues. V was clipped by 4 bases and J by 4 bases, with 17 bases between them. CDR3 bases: TGCGCCAGCAGCCCCCGTTCCACGGGATCCACCGGGGAGCTGTTTTTT. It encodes CASSPRSTGSTGELFF.

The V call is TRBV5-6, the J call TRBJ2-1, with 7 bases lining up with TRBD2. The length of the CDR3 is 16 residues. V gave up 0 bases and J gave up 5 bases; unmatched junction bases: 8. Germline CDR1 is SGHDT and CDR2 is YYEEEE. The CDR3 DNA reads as TGTGCCAGCAGCTTGGGGGGCGGGAGTAAAAACAATGAGCAGTTCTTC. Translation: CASSLGGGSKNNEQFF. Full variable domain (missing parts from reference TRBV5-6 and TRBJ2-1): DAGVTQSPTHLIKTRGQQVTLRCSPKSGHDTVSWYQQALGQGPQFIFQYYEEEERQRGNFPDRFSGHQFPNYSSELNVNALLLGDSALYLCASSLGGGSKNNEQFFGPGTRLTVL.

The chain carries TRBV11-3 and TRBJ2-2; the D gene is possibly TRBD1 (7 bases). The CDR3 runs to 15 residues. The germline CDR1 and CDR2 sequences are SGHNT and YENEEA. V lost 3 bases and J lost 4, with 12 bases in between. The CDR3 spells CASSLWRGLTGELFF. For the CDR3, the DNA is TGTGCCAGCAGCTTGTGGAGGGGGCTCACCGGGGAGCTGTTTTTT.

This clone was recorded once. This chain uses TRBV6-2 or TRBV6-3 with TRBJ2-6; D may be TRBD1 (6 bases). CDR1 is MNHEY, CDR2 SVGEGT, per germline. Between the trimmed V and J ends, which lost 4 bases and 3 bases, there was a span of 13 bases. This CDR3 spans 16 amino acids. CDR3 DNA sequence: TGTGCCAGCAGTTTCTACAGGGTGGATGGGGCCAACGTCCTGACTTTC. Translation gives CASSFYRVDGANVLTF.

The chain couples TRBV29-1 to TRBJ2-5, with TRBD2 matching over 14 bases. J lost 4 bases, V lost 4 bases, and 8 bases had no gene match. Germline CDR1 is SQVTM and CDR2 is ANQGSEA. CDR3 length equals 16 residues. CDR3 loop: CSVGPPGLAGVETQYF. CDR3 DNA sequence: TGCAGCGTTGGGCCCCCGGGACTAGCGGGAGTAGAGACCCAGTACTTC.

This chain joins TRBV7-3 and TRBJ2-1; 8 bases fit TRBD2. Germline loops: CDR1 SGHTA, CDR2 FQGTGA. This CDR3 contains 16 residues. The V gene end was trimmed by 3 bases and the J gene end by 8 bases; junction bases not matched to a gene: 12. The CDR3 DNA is TGTGCCAGCAGCTTCGGGCCCGGGACTAGTGGCGATGAGCAGTTCTTC. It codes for CASSFGPGTSGDEQFF.

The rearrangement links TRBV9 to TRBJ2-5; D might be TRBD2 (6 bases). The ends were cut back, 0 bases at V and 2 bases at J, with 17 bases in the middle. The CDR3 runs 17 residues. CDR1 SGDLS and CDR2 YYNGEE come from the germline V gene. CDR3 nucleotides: TGTGCCAGCAGCGTAGGCGCGGCGGGATCGAGTCAAGAGACCCAGTACTTC. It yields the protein CASSVGAAGSSQETQYF.

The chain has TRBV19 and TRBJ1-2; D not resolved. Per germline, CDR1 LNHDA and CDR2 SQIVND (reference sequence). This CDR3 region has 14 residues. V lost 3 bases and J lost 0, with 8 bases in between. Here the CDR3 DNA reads TGTGCCAGTAGTATGGCAACAGCTAACTATGGCTACACCTTC. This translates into CASSMATANYGYTF.

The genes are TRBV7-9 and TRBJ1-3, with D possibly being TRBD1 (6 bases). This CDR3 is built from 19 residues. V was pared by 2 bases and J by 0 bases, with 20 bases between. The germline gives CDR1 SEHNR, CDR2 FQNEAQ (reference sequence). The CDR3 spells CASSLKGGSRGHSGNTIYF. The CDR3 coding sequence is TGTGCCAGCAGCTTAAAAGGGGGTAGTAGGGGCCACTCTGGAAACACCATATATTTT.

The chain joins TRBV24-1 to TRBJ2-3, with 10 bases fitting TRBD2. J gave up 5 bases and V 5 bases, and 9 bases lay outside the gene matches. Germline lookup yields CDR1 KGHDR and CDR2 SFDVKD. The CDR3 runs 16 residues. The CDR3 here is CATSGLSGRDGDTQYF. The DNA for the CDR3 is TGTGCCACCAGTGGTCTCAGCGGGAGGGATGGAGATACGCAGTATTTT.

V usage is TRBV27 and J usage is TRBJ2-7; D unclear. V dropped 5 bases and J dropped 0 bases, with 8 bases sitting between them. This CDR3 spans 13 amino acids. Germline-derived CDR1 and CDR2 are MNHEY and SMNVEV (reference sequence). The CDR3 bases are TGTGCCAGCAGTCCATACAACTCCTACGAGCAGTACTTC. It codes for CASSPYNSYEQYF.

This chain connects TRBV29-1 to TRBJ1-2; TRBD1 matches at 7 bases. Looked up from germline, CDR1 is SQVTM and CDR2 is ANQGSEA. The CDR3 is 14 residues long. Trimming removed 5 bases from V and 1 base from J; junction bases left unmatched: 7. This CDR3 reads CSVPPGGVNYGYTF. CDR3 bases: TGCAGCGTTCCCCCAGGGGGAGTTAACTATGGCTACACCTTC. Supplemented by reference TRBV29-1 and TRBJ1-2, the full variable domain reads SAVISQKPSRDICQRGTSLTIQCQVDSQVTMMFWYRQQPGQSLTLIATANQGSEATYESGFVIDKFPISRPNLTFSTLTVSNMSPEDSSIYLCSVPPGGVNYGYTFGSGTRLTVV.

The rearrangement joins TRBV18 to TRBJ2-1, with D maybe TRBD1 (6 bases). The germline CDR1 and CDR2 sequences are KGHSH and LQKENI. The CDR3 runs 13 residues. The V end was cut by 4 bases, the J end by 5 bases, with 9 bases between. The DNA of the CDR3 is TGTGCCAGCTCACATAGACAGGACAATGAGCAGTTCTTC. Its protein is CASSHRQDNEQFF. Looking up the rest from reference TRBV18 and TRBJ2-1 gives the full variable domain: NAGVMQNPRHLVRRRGQEARLRCSPMKGHSHVYWYRQLPEEGLKFMVYLQKENIIDESGMPKERFSAEFPKEGPSILRIQQVVRGDSAAYFCASSHRQDNEQFFGPGTRLTVL.

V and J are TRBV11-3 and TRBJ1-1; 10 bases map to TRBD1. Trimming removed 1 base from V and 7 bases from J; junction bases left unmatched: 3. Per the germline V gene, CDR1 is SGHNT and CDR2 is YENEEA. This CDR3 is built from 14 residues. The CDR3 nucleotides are TGTGCCAGCAGCTTAGTGGGGACAGGGGTTGAAGCTTTCTTT. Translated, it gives CASSLVGTGVEAFF.

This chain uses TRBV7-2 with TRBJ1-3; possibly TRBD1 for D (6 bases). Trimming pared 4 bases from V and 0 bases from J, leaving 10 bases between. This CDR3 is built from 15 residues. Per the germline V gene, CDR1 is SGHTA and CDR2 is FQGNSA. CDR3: CASSSGHFSGNTIYF. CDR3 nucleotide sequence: TGTGCCAGCAGCTCGGGACACTTCTCTGGAAACACCATATATTTT.

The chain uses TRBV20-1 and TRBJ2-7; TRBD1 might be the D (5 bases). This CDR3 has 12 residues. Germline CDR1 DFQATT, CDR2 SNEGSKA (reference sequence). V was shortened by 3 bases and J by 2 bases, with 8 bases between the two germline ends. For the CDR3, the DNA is TGCAGTGCTAGTTTAGGGGCCTACGAGCAGTACTTC. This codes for CSASLGAYEQYF.

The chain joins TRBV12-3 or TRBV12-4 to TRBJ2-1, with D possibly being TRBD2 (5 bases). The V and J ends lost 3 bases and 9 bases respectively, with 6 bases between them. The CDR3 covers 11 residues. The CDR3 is CASSFRGEQFF. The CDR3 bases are TGTGCCAGCAGTTTTCGGGGTGAGCAGTTCTTC.

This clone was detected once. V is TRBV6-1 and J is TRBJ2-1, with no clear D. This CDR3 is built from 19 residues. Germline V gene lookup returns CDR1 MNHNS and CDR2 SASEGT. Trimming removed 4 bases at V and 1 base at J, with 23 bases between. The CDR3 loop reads CASSGVAVDISRSYNEQFF. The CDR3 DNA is TGTGCCAGCAGTGGGGTGGCGGTAGATATTTCTAGGTCCTACAATGAGCAGTTCTTC.

CDR3 in DNA: TGTGCCAGCAGTTGGGACAGGGCAAATGAGCAGTTCTTC. Translating gives CASSWDRANEQFF. The genes are TRBV12-3 or TRBV12-4 and TRBJ2-1; TRBD1 matches 9 bases. V dropped 4 bases and J dropped 7; count of bases not matched to a gene: 2. The CDR3 sequence is 13 residues long.